Described below is a single T cell receptor (beta chain) sequence and its context. What it recognizes is unknown. Following autologous stem cell transplantation, relapse occurred in every patient, and exposure to brentuximab vedotin varied. Best responses fell into complete response, partial response or progressive disease. Germline V lookup: CDR1 SGHRS, CDR2 YFSETQ. V lost 0 bases, J lost 0 bases, and 9 bases lay in between. CDR3 length equals 15 residues. Assay used: immunoSEQ multiplex PCR; TCRdb lists only in-frame clones, some missing. This table holds 30,000 to 35,000 clones, 75% to 85% found once. These data come from a study of PD-1 blockade in classical Hodgkin lymphoma. Overall study findings and caveats: Individuals initiating nivolumab under 1 year after ASCT were excluded.

The TCR originated in a human donor with classical Hodgkin lymphoma. The sample was peripheral blood mononuclear cells (PBMCs), taken at baseline. The chain has TRBV5-1 and TRBJ1-1; D unresolved. The CDR3 region has the DNA TGCGCCAGCAGCTTGGTCCCAGGTGTGAACACTGAAGCTTTCTTT. Its protein is CASSLVPGVNTEAFF. Drawing the rest from reference TRBV5-1 and TRBJ1-1, the complete variable domain is KAGVTQTPRYLIKTRGQQVTLSCSPISGHRSVSWYQQTPGQGLQFLFEYFSETQRNKGNFPGRFSGRQFSNSRSEMNVSTLELGDSALYLCASSLVPGVNTEAFFGQGTRLTVV.